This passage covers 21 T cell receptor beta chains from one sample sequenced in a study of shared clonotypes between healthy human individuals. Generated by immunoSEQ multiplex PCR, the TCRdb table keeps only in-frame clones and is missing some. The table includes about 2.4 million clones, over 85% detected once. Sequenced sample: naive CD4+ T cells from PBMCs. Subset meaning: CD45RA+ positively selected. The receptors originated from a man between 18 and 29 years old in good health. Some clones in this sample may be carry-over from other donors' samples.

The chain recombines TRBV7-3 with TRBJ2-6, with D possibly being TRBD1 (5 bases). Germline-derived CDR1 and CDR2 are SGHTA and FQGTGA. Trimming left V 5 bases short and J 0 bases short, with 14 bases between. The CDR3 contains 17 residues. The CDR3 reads CASSPFDSSSGANVLTF. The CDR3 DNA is TGTGCCAGCAGCCCCTTCGACAGTAGCTCTGGGGCCAACGTCCTGACTTTC.

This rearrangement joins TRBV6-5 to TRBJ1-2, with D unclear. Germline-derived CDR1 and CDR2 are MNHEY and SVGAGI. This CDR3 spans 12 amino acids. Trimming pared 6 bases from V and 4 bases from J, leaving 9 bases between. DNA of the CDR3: TGTGCCAGCAGCGCTGCTCCCTATGGCTACACCTTC. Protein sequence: CASSAAPYGYTF.

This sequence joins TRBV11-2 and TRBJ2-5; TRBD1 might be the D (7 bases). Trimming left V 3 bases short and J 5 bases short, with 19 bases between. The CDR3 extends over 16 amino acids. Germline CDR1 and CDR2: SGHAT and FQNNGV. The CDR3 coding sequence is TGTGCCAGCAGCTTCAATAGGGACTCAGGGGGGGAGACCCAGTACTTC. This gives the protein CASSFNRDSGGETQYF.

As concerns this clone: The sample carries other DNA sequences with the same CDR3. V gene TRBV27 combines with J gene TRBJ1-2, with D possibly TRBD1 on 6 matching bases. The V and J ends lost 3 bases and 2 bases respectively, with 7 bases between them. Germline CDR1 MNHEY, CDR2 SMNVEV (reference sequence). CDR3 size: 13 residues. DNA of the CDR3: TGTGCCAGCAGTTTCAGGGGAAACTATGGCTACACCTTC. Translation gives CASSFRGNYGYTF.

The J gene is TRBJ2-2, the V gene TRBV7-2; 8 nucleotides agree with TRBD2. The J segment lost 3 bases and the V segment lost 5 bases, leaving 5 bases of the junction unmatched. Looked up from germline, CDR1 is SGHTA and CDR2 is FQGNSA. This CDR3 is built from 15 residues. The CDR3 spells CASSPSGRDTGELFF. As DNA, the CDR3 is TGTGCCAGCAGCCCAAGCGGGAGAGACACCGGGGAGCTGTTTTTT.

CDR3: CATSRDLGESTGELFF. CDR3 DNA: TGTGCCACCAGCAGAGATTTGGGGGAGTCCACCGGGGAGCTGTTTTTT. V gene TRBV15 combines with J gene TRBJ2-2; D may correspond to TRBD1 or TRBD2 (5 bases each). The germline V gene has CDR1 LNHNV and CDR2 YYDKDF (reference sequence). The CDR3 consists of 16 residues. V was pared by 0 bases and J by 4 bases, with 12 bases between.

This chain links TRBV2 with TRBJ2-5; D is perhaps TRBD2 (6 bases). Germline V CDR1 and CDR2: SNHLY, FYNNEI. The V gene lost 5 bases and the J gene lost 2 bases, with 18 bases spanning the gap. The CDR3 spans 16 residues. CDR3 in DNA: TGTGCCAGCAGTTCGAGGGCGGTGGAGGGACAAGAGACCCAGTACTTC. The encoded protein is CASSSRAVEGQETQYF.

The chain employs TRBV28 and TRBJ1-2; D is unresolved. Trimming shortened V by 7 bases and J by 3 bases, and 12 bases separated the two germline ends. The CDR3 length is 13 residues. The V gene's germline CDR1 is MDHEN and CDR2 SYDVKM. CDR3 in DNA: TGTGCCAGCATCCCCGTGGCTTACTATGGCTACACCTTC. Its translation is CASIPVAYYGYTF.

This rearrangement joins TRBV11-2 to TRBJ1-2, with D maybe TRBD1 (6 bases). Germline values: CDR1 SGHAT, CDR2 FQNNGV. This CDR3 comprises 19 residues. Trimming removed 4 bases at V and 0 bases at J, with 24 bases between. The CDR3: CASSSIPRGLKETNYGYTF. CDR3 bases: TGTGCCAGCAGCTCCATTCCCAGGGGATTAAAGGAGACTAACTATGGCTACACCTTC.

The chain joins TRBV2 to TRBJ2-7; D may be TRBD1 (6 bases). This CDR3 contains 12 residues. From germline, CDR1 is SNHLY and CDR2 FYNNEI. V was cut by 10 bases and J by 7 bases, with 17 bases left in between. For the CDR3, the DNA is TGTGCCACCCAGGGGCTTTCGGAGGAGCAGTACTTC. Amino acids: CATQGLSEEQYF.

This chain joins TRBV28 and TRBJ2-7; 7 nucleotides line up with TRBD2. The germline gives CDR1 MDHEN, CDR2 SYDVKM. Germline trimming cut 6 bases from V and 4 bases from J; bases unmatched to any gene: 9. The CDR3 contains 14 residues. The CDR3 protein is CASRPMGGSYEQYF. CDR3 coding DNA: TGTGCCAGCAGACCGATGGGAGGGTCTTACGAGCAGTACTTC.

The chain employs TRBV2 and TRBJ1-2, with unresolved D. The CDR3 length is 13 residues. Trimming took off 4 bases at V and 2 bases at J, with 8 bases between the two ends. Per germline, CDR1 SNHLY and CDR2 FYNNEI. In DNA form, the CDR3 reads TGTGCCAGCAGTGCAGTCAGAAACTATGGCTACACCTTC. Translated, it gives CASSAVRNYGYTF. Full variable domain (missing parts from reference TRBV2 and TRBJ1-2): EPEVTQTPSHQVTQMGQEVILRCVPISNHLYFYWYRQILGQKVEFLVSFYNNEISEKSEIFDDQFSVERPDGSNFTLKIRSTKLEDSAMYFCASSAVRNYGYTFGSGTRLTVV.

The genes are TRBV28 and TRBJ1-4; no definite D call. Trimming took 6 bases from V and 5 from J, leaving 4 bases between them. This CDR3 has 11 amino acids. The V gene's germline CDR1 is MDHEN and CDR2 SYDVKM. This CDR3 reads CASSGNEKLFF. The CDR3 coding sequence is TGTGCCAGCAGCGGAAATGAAAAACTGTTTTTT. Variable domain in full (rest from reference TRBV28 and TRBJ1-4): DVKVTQSSRYLVKRTGEKVFLECVQDMDHENMFWYRQDPGLGLRLIYFSYDVKMKEKGDIPEGYSVSREKKERFSLILESASTNQTSMYLCASSGNEKLFFGSGTQLSVL.

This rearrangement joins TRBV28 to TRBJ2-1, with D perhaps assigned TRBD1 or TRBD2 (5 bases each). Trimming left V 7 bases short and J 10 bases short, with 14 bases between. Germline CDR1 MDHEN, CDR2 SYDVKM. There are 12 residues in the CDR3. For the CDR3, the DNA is TGTGCCAGCACCCATCCCGAGGGGGAGCAGTTCTTC. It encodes CASTHPEGEQFF. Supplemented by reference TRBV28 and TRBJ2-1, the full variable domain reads DVKVTQSSRYLVKRTGEKVFLECVQDMDHENMFWYRQDPGLGLRLIYFSYDVKMKEKGDIPEGYSVSREKKERFSLILESASTNQTSMYLCASTHPEGEQFFGPGTRLTVL.

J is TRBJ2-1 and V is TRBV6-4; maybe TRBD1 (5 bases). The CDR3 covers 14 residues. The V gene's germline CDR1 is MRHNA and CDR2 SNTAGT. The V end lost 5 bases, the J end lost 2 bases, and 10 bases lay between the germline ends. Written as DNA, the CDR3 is TGTGCCAGCAGTATAGACAGAACCTACAATGAGCAGTTCTTC. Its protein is CASSIDRTYNEQFF.

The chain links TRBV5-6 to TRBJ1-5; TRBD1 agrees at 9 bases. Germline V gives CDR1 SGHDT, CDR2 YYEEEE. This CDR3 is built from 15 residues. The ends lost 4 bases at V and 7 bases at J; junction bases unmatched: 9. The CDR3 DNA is TGTGCCAGCAGCGTGGGGGGACAGGGCCAACAGCCCCAGCATTTT. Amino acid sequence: CASSVGGQGQQPQHF.

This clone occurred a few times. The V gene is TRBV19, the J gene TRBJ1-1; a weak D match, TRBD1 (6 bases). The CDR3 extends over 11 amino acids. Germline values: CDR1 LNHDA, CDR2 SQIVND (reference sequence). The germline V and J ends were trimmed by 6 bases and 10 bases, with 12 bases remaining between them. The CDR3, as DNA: TGTGCCAGTAGAACAGGGCGCGGAGCTTTCTTT. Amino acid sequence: CASRTGRGAFF.

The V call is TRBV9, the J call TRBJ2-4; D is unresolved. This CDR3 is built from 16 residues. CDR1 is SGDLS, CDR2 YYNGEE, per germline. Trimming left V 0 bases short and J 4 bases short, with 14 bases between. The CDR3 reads CASSVGFGLEKNIQYF. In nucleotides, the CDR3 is TGTGCCAGCAGCGTAGGGTTTGGGCTTGAGAAAAACATTCAGTACTTC.

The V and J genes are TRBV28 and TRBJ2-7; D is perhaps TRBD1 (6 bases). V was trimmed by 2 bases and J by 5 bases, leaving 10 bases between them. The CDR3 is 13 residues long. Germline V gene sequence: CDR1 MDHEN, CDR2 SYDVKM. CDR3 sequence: CASSLRRGHEQYF. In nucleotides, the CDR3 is TGTGCCAGCAGTTTACGCAGGGGCCACGAGCAGTACTTC.

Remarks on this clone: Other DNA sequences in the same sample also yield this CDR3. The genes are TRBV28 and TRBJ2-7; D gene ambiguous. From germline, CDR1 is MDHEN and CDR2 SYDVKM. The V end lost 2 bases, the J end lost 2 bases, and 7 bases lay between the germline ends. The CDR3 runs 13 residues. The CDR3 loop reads CASSLAGTYEQYF. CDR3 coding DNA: TGTGCCAGCAGTTTAGCCGGTACCTACGAGCAGTACTTC.

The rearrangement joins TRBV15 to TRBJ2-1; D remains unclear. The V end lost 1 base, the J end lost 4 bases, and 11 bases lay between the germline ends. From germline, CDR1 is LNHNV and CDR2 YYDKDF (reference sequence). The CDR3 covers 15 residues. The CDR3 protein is CATSRGNSLYNEQFF. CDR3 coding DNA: TGTGCCACCAGCAGAGGCAACAGTCTTTACAATGAGCAGTTCTTC.